What follows is one TCR beta chain and its context. The record originates from a study of shared clonotypes between healthy human individuals. Here immunoSEQ multiplex PCR was the method, and the copy in TCRdb shows in-frame clones only, minus some. The data contain approximately 640,000 clones, about nine tenths of them singletons. The V gene lost 3 bases and the J gene lost 5 bases, with 11 bases spanning the gap. The CDR3 totals 14 residues. Germline CDR1 reads SGHVS; CDR2 reads FQNEAQ. The rearrangement uses TRBV7-8 and TRBJ1-5; D gene ambiguous. The clonotype originates from a man aged 18 to 30 in good health. Some clones in this sample may be carry-over from other donors' samples. Sequenced: memory CD8+ T cells from PBMCs. Documented subset: CD45RO+ cells pooled with CCR7-negative TemRA cells. The CDR3 nucleotides read TGTGCCAGCAGCTTCCTGTCGGGCGATCAGCCCCAGCATTTT. Protein: CASSFLSGDQPQHF.